These 4 T cell receptor beta chains were all obtained from the same sample, sequenced in a study of blood T cell repertoires in COVID-19. TCRdb keeps only in-frame clones here, not all; method: immunoSEQ multiplex PCR. The sample has 250,000 or so clones; around 89% are singletons. The sequenced material came from PBMCs or T cells enriched from blood (not recorded which). The receptors stem from a woman in her thirties or forties with acute COVID-19.

This clone was observed a single time. The CDR3 DNA reads TGTGCCAGCAACCTTGTCAGGTCTTCCAATGAGCAGTTCTTC. This sequence encodes CASNLVRSSNEQFF. The chain joins TRBV6-5 to TRBJ2-1; D is uncertain. The CDR3 has 14 residues. Germline V lookup: CDR1 MNHEY, CDR2 SVGAGI. Trimming removed 7 bases at V and 6 bases at J, with 16 bases between.

The chain links TRBV4-2 to TRBJ1-2; 11 positions agree with TRBD1. Trimming took 1 base from V and 1 from J; bases not matched to a gene: 2. Germline values: CDR1 LGHNA, CDR2 YNFKEQ. CDR3 length: 16 residues. The CDR3 DNA is TGTGCCAGCAGCCAAGGGGGGACAGGGGGTAACTATGGCTACACCTTC. This encodes CASSQGGTGGNYGYTF.

This clone was seen once. This rearrangement joins TRBV5-1 to TRBJ2-5, with 8 bases aligning to TRBD1. The CDR3 sequence is 15 residues long. CDR1 SGHRS and CDR2 YFSETQ come from the germline V gene. V shed 4 bases and J 0 bases; nucleotides not matched to a gene: 5. CDR3 sequence: CASSHGQGYQETQYF. The CDR3 nucleotides read TGCGCCAGCAGCCACGGACAGGGTTACCAAGAGACCCAGTACTTC.

V is TRBV29-1 and J is TRBJ2-1; 14 bases map to TRBD2. The V gene end was trimmed by 6 bases and the J gene end by 4 bases; junction bases not matched to a gene: 2. Germline values: CDR1 SQVTM, CDR2 ANQGSEA. The CDR3 runs to 14 residues. The CDR3 region is CSVRTSGGYNEQFF. The CDR3, as DNA: TGCAGCGTCAGGACTAGCGGGGGGTACAATGAGCAGTTCTTC.